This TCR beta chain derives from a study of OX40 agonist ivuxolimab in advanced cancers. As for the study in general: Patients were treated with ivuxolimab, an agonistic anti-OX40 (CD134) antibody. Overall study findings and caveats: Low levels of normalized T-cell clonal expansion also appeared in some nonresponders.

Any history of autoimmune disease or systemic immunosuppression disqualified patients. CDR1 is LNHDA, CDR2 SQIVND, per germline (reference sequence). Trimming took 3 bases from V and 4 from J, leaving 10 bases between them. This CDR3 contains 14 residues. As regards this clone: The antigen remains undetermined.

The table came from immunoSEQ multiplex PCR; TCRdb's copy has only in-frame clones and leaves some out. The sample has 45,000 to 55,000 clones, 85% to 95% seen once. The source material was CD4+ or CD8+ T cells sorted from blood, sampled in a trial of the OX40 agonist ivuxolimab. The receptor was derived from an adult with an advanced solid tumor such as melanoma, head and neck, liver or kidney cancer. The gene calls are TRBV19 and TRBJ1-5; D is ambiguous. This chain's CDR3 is CASSILFSNQPQHF. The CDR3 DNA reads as TGTGCCAGTAGTATTTTGTTTAGTAATCAGCCCCAGCATTTT.